The 3 T cell receptor beta chains listed next were all sequenced from one sample in a study of shared clonotypes between healthy human individuals. Repertoires were generated with immunoSEQ multiplex PCR, while TCRdb's copy carries only in-frame clones and drops some. The sample lists more than 850,000 clones; around 78% were seen once. The sample taken for sequencing was memory CD4+ T cells from PBMCs. The subset is: CD45RA-negative fraction. All receptors derive from a young man in good health. Some clones in this sample may be carry-over from other donors' samples.

This chain connects TRBV7-3 to TRBJ2-3; 8 bases match TRBD1. J was trimmed by 4 bases and V by 6 bases; bases with no gene match: 9. Germline values: CDR1 SGHTA, CDR2 FQGTGA. This CDR3 is built from 15 residues. CDR3 protein: CASSKNRQGPDTQYF. The CDR3 nucleotides are TGTGCCAGCAGTAAGAATAGACAGGGGCCAGATACGCAGTATTTT.

This chain uses TRBV28 with TRBJ2-7; 8 positions match TRBD1. Germline CDR1 reads MDHEN; CDR2 reads SYDVKM. After removal of 2 bases from V and 6 bases from J, the junction contained 6 bases not matched to a gene. The CDR3 consists of 14 residues. This chain's CDR3 is CASSLSQGAVEQYF. DNA of the CDR3: TGTGCCAGCAGTTTAAGTCAGGGGGCGGTCGAGCAGTACTTC.

This chain connects TRBV28 to TRBJ2-7; D gene unclear. The CDR3 is 11 amino acids. V shed 2 bases and J shed 9 bases, with 8 bases lying between them. Germline V gene data show CDR1 as MDHEN and CDR2 as SYDVKM. The DNA for the CDR3 is TGTGCCAGCAGTTTAGGGGTGCGGCAGTACTTC. Its translation is CASSLGVRQYF.